The source of this T cell receptor beta chain is a study of T cells in Graves' hyperthyroidism and ophthalmopathy. This clonotype appeared many times. Its specificity is unknown. Study-wide results and limits: Most clonotypes expanded in thyroid above 0.001 were likewise present in blood.

This CDR3 comprises 12 residues. Trimming shortened V by 5 bases and J by 1 base, and 8 bases separated the two germline ends. Germline-derived CDR1 and CDR2 are GTSNPN and SVGIG (reference sequence). Amplified regions were TCR beta CDR3 sequences from RNA transcripts. The study used the HTBI primer set for a first-round RT-PCR of the TCR CDR3. TCRdb re-derived calls from the multiplex PCR reads in MiXCR, one entry per CDR3 protein. The table includes about 520,000 distinct CDR3 sequences, less than 25% detected once. Hyperthyroidism had been newly diagnosed in patients aged 18 to 65, and its duration was under 2 months.

Specimen: blood. This receptor was taken from a man aged 18 to 30 with Graves' hyperthyroidism. The rearrangement joins TRBV30 to TRBJ1-1; TRBD1 might be the D (5 bases). Here the CDR3 reads CAWPQGNTEAFF. The DNA of the CDR3 is TGTGCCTGGCCCCAGGGGAACACTGAAGCTTTCTTT. The whole variable domain, filled in from reference TRBV30 and TRBJ1-1, reads SQTIHQWPATLVQPVGSPLSLECTVEGTSNPNLYWYRQAAGRGLQLLFYSVGIGQISSEVPQNLSASRPQDRQFILSSKKLLLSDSGFYLCAWPQGNTEAFFGQGTRLTVV.